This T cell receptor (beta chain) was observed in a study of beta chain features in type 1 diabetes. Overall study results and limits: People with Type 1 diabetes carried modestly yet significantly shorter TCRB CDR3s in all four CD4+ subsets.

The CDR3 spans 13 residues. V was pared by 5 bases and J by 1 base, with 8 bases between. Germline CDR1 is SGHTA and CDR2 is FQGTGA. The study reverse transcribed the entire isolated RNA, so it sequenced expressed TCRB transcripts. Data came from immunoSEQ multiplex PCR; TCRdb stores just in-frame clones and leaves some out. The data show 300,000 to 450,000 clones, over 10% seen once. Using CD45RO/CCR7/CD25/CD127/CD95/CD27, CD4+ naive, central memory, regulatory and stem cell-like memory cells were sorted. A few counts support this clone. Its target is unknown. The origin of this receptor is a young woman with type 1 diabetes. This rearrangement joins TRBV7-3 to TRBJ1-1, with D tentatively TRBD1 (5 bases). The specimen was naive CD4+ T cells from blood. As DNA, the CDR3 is TGTGCCAGCAGCACCACAGGGAACACTGAAGCTTTCTTT. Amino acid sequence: CASSTTGNTEAFF.